This T cell receptor beta chain was identified in a study of T cells in narcolepsy. Study summary: Patients with NT1 or NT2 and healthy control donors were enrolled.

This table comes from immunoSEQ multiplex PCR, and its TCRdb copy is limited to in-frame clones, with some not included. The sample holds some 20,000 clones, under 85% seen once. The CDR3 is 15 amino acids. Germline lookup yields CDR1 SGHTA and CDR2 FQGNSA. Germline trimming cut 4 bases from V and 3 bases from J; bases unmatched to any gene: 6. The sample was memory (CD45RA-) CD4+ T cells from blood. The rearrangement links TRBV7-2 to TRBJ1-5; TRBD1 agrees at 7 bases. This clonotype was obtained from a human donor in good health. The CDR3 coding sequence is TGTGCCAGCAGCTCTCGGACAGGCCCCAATCAGCCCCAGCATTTT. This encodes CASSSRTGPNQPQHF.